These 21 T cell receptor beta chains were sequenced from one sample in a study of T cell clonotyping in hematopoietic cell transplantation. The table came from immunoSEQ multiplex PCR; TCRdb's copy has only in-frame clones and leaves some out. The data hold fewer than 80,000 clones, with approximately 94% observed a single time. Material: peripheral blood mononuclear cells. These receptors all stem from a man aged 50-59 years in good health. Some clones in this sample may be carry-over from other donors' samples.

V gene TRBV5-1 combines with J gene TRBJ2-5, with 8 bases identical to TRBD2. Germline V CDR1 and CDR2: SGHRS, YFSETQ. The length of the CDR3 is 14 residues. V was pared by 2 bases and J by 5 bases, with 5 bases of the junction left unmatched. CDR3: CASSLRGGVETQYF. CDR3 in DNA: TGCGCCAGCAGCTTACGGGGGGGCGTGGAGACCCAGTACTTC.

This chain connects TRBV2 to TRBJ1-5; no clear D gene. This CDR3 is built from 15 residues. The germline V gene encodes CDR1 SNHLY and CDR2 FYNNEI. Trimming removed 4 bases from V and 0 bases from J, with 10 bases in between. As DNA, the CDR3 is TGTGCCAGCAGTGCTCGGAGGGATAGCAATCAGCCCCAGCATTTT. Translated: CASSARRDSNQPQHF.

This clone has only one observation. The chain uses TRBV6-1 and TRBJ1-2, with D possibly TRBD1 on 5 matching bases. Germline V lookup: CDR1 MNHNS, CDR2 SASEGT. This CDR3 spans 16 amino acids. The germline V and J ends were trimmed by 1 base and 4 bases, with 16 bases remaining between them. The CDR3 nucleotides read TGTGCCAGCAGTGAAGTGGAGGTCGGCCAGGGCTATGGCTACACCTTC. This encodes CASSEVEVGQGYGYTF.

The V gene is TRBV6-6, the J gene TRBJ2-3, with no clear D. V lost 0 bases and J lost 1, with 5 bases in between. CDR3 size: 14 residues. Germline-derived CDR1 and CDR2 are MNHNY and SVGAGI (reference sequence). CDR3 nucleotide sequence: TGTGCCAGCAGTTACTCGGCCGGCACAGATACGCAGTATTTT. It codes for CASSYSAGTDTQYF.

J is TRBJ2-3 and V is TRBV6-1; 12 bases line up with TRBD2. Trimming took 2 bases from V and 5 from J; bases not matched to a gene: 2. This CDR3 contains 15 residues. Per germline, CDR1 MNHNS and CDR2 SASEGT. CDR3 protein: CASSELAGGQDTQYF. The CDR3 bases are TGTGCCAGCAGTGAACTAGCGGGGGGGCAAGATACGCAGTATTTT.

The chain combines TRBV27 with TRBJ2-3, with TRBD2 matching over 7 bases. CDR3 size: 15 residues. Germline V gene data show CDR1 as MNHEY and CDR2 as SMNVEV (reference sequence). The trim removed 1 base at V and 3 bases at J, leaving 4 bases unmatched. The CDR3 nucleotides are TGTGCCAGCAGTTTATGGGGGGGAGGTACAGATACGCAGTATTTT. It encodes CASSLWGGGTDTQYF.

The chain combines TRBV2 with TRBJ2-3; maybe TRBD1 (5 bases). CDR3 length: 13 residues. Trimming shortened V by 7 bases and J by 3 bases, and 11 bases separated the two germline ends. Germline V lookup: CDR1 SNHLY, CDR2 FYNNEI. CDR3 amino acids: CASIRQITDTQYF. The CDR3 nucleotides read TGTGCCAGCATACGACAGATTACAGATACGCAGTATTTT.

The chain uses TRBV29-1 and TRBJ2-2; D perhaps matches TRBD1 (5 bases). CDR1 is SQVTM and CDR2 is ANQGSEA in the germline V gene. This CDR3 is built from 18 residues. V was clipped by 6 bases and J by 2 bases, with 25 bases between them. The CDR3 is CSVKIFRQSLINTGELFF. CDR3 in DNA: TGCAGCGTGAAAATTTTCCGACAGTCGCTAATTAACACCGGGGAGCTGTTTTTT.

CDR3 amino acids: CASSPLAGGALSYEQYF. In DNA form, the CDR3 reads TGTGCCAGCAGCCCCCTAGCGGGAGGGGCCCTGTCCTACGAGCAGTACTTC. V and J are TRBV7-2 and TRBJ2-7; 12 positions match TRBD2. V shed 5 bases and J 1 base; nucleotides not matched to a gene: 9. The CDR3 spans 17 residues. In germline, CDR1 is SGHTA, CDR2 FQGNSA.

The chain uses TRBV6-5 and TRBJ1-4; tentatively, D is TRBD1 (6 bases). With 6 bases removed from V and 1 base from J, the gap between germline ends came to 12 bases. Looked up from germline, CDR1 is MNHEY and CDR2 is SVGAGI. The CDR3 covers 15 residues. The CDR3: CASRPGVGTNEKLFF. Here the CDR3 DNA reads TGTGCCAGCAGGCCAGGGGTAGGAACTAATGAAAAACTGTTTTTT.

This sequence joins TRBV9 and TRBJ2-5, with D hard to call. The germline V and J ends were trimmed by 4 bases and 0 bases, with 10 bases remaining between them. Germline V lookup: CDR1 SGDLS, CDR2 YYNGEE. This CDR3 is 14 amino acids long. The CDR3 spells CASSPNPYQETQYF. CDR3 DNA sequence: TGTGCCAGCAGCCCAAATCCTTACCAAGAGACCCAGTACTTC.

This clone appeared once. The chain has TRBV5-1 and TRBJ1-2, with D perhaps matching TRBD1 (5 bases). This CDR3 is 14 amino acids long. The V end was cut by 0 bases, the J end by 8 bases, with 14 bases between. Germline lookup yields CDR1 SGHRS and CDR2 YFSETQ. The CDR3 reads CASSLARGAGGYTF. As DNA, the CDR3 is TGCGCCAGCAGCTTGGCTCGCGGGGCGGGAGGCTACACCTTC.

The V and J genes are TRBV28 and TRBJ2-7; 8 nucleotides match TRBD2. CDR1 MDHEN and CDR2 SYDVKM come from the germline V gene. V shed 7 bases and J 6 bases; nucleotides not matched to a gene: 8. The CDR3 extends over 13 amino acids. For the CDR3, the DNA is TGTGCCAGCACCCTGGGCGGGGGGCTCGAGCAGTACTTC. As protein: CASTLGGGLEQYF.

This sequence joins TRBV27 and TRBJ2-7; 10 bases are shared with TRBD1. Germline V gene lookup returns CDR1 MNHEY and CDR2 SMNVEV (reference sequence). V shed 4 bases, J shed 3 bases, and the junction held 9 bases outside the gene matches. The CDR3 sequence is 16 residues long. The CDR3 loop reads CASSSIRDRGFYEQYF. CDR3 sequence (DNA): TGTGCCAGCAGTTCTATCCGGGACAGGGGTTTCTACGAGCAGTACTTC.

The rearrangement joins TRBV6-5 to TRBJ2-5; tentative D call: TRBD2 (6 bases). The CDR3 has 15 residues. V lost 2 bases and J lost 5, with 15 bases in between. CDR1 is MNHEY, CDR2 SVGAGI, per germline. Written as DNA, the CDR3 is TGTGCCAGCAGTTACGGGGTAGCGGTGGGGGAGACCCAGTACTTC. Protein: CASSYGVAVGETQYF.

J is TRBJ2-7 and V is TRBV6-6; 8 nucleotides match TRBD1. The ends lost 7 bases at V and 2 bases at J; junction bases unmatched: 13. This CDR3 spans 16 amino acids. Germline CDR1 MNHNY, CDR2 SVGAGI (reference sequence). The CDR3 reads CASTATPGQVAYEQYF. The CDR3 DNA reads TGTGCCAGCACCGCGACACCGGGACAGGTGGCCTACGAGCAGTACTTC.

This chain uses TRBV10-3 with TRBJ2-7; 9 nucleotides match TRBD2. Trimming took 0 bases from V and 5 from J; bases not matched to a gene: 14. This CDR3 has 18 amino acids. Germline V CDR1 and CDR2: ENHRY, SYGVKD. The DNA for the CDR3 is TGTGCCATCAGTGAGTCTATAGCGGGGGTTTTATTACCGGACGAGCAGTACTTC. Protein product: CAISESIAGVLLPDEQYF.

This chain uses TRBV6-1 with TRBJ1-2, with D unclear. From germline, CDR1 is MNHNS and CDR2 SASEGT. This CDR3 region has 12 residues. The V and J ends lost 3 bases and 9 bases respectively, with 11 bases between them. The DNA of the CDR3 is TGTGCCAGCAGTGAGGGTGTGGTGAGCTACACCTTC. Protein sequence: CASSEGVVSYTF.

V is TRBV25-1 and J is TRBJ2-2; the D gene is possibly TRBD1 (6 bases). The CDR3 consists of 15 residues. The germline V gene encodes CDR1 MGHDK and CDR2 SYGVNS. Between the trimmed V and J ends, which lost 2 bases and 4 bases, there was a span of 11 bases. The CDR3 is CASSEMAGATGELFF. CDR3 nucleotide sequence: TGTGCCAGCAGTGAAATGGCAGGGGCCACCGGGGAGCTGTTTTTT. Using reference TRBV25-1 and TRBJ2-2 for the parts outside the CDR3, the full variable domain is EADIYQTPRYLVIGTGKKITLECSQTMGHDKMYWYQQDPGMELHLIHYSYGVNSTEKGDLSSESTVSRIRTEHFPLTLESARPSHTSQYLCASSEMAGATGELFFGEGSRLTVL.

The V gene is TRBV27, the J gene TRBJ1-5, with 11 bases aligning to TRBD1. CDR1 is MNHEY and CDR2 is SMNVEV in the germline V gene (reference sequence). This CDR3 spans 16 amino acids. V lost 0 bases and J lost 10; bases outside the gene matches: 8. CDR3 loop: CASSLSGTGGVGPQHF. CDR3 nucleotides: TGTGCCAGCAGTTTATCGGGGACAGGGGGGGTAGGACCCCAGCATTTT.

The chain carries TRBV2 and TRBJ1-4, with D perhaps TRBD1 (5 bases). This CDR3 region has 12 residues. Looked up from germline, CDR1 is SNHLY and CDR2 is FYNNEI. Trimming took 4 bases from V and 7 from J, leaving 7 bases between them. CDR3 sequence (DNA): TGTGCCAGCAGTGGTAGGGGTGAAAAACTGTTTTTT. Amino acids: CASSGRGEKLFF.